Below, one TCR beta chain is given with its context. The sample belongs to a study of blood T cell repertoires in COVID-19. Study overall: In each case, the material was cDNA or gDNA derived from T cells, B-cell-depleted T cells, or PBMCs.

Per the authors' pipeline: Nucleated cell counts were estimated from reference gene primer amplification. The method was immunoSEQ multiplex PCR; TCRdb's version includes in-frame clones alone and lacks a portion of them. V, J and clone size are taken as reported in that table, and D and trimming were inferred from the DNA itself. This table has approximately 260,000 clones, roughly 80% appearing once. Participant age was about 18 to 95 years, and participants resided in 25 or so US areas. Cohorts were assigned according to the clinical history that participants reported. Germline lookup yields CDR1 MDHEN and CDR2 SYDVKM. The CDR3 loop spans 14 amino acids. V lost 2 bases, J lost 4 bases, and 11 bases lay in between.

The sample was PBMCs or T cells enriched from blood (not recorded which). The receptor comes from a man aged 50-60 years who had recovered from COVID-19. This sequence joins TRBV28 and TRBJ1-2; D gene uncertain. This CDR3 reads CASSLSQEGYGYTF. In nucleotides, the CDR3 is TGTGCCAGCAGTTTAAGTCAGGAAGGCTATGGCTACACCTTC.